Included here is one TCR beta chain sequence, with context. The record originates from a study of blood T cell repertoires in COVID-19. Overall study context: Both acute and convalescent COVID-19 samples were obtained from the United States, Italy and Spain. Sample material is recorded as cDNA or gDNA derived from T cells, B-cell-depleted T cells, or PBMCs.

Per the authors' pipeline: Reference gene primer amplification gave nucleated cell count estimates. Only in-frame clones appear in the TCRdb table, and some are missing; sequencing was by immunoSEQ multiplex PCR. V and J calls and clone size follow that table, whereas D and trimming were derived from the DNA. Of about 25,000 clones in the sample, around 82% were seen once. The CDR3 has 13 residues. Germline CDR1 LGHNA, CDR2 YNFKEQ. Trimming pared 3 bases from V and 5 bases from J, leaving 9 bases between. Sequenced material: peripheral blood. The sequence was obtained from an elderly man with active or convalescent COVID-19. The chain couples TRBV4-2 to TRBJ2-3; the D is unclear. In nucleotides, the CDR3 is TGTGCCAGCAGCCAGCAAACAAGAGATACGCAGTATTTT. Translated: CASSQQTRDTQYF.